The clone carrying this T cell receptor beta chain was counted ten times or more. The antigen remains unidentified. Study processing details: A distant-metastasis classifier for papillary thyroid cancer was built using CDR3 differences across clinicopathological groups. TCRdb re-called the PCR reads through MiXCR. V and J calls and clone size were set by TCRdb, not the authors. The sample records some 20,000 clones, 21% being singletons. The record originates from a study of metastatic and nonmetastatic thyroid tumors. Study details: Across blood and tumor or nodule tissue, repertoires from malignant and benign thyroid patients were compared with one another. Points from the study as a whole: TCR beta diversity was reportedly significantly higher in malignant thyroid tumors than benign nodules, in blood and tumor.

Patients were all untreated before their thyroid surgery. Sequenced sample: tumor tissue. This sequence originates from a female donor with papillary thyroid cancer or a benign thyroid nodule (not recorded which). Some clones in this sample may be carry-over from other donors' samples.

CDR3 sequence reads: CASSQELAWPPEAFF. The DNA of the CDR3 is TGTGCCAGCAGCCAAGAATTAGCTTGGCCGCCTGAAGCTTTCTTT. The chain combines TRBV3-1 with TRBJ1-1; no reliable D call. The germline CDR1 and CDR2 sequences are LGHDT and YNNKEL (reference sequence). This CDR3 contains 15 residues. V dropped 0 bases and J dropped 6 bases, with 14 bases sitting between them.